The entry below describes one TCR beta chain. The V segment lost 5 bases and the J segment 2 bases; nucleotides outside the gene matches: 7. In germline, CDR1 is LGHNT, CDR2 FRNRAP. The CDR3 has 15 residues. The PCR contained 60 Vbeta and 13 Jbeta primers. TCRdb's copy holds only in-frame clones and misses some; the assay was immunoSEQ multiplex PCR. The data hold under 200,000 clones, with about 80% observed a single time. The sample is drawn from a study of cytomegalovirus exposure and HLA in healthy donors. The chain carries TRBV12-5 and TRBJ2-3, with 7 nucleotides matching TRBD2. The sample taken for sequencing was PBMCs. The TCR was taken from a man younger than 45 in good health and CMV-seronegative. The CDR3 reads CASGLGGGYTDTQYF. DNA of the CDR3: TGTGCTAGTGGTCTCGGCGGGGGATACACAGATACGCAGTATTTT.